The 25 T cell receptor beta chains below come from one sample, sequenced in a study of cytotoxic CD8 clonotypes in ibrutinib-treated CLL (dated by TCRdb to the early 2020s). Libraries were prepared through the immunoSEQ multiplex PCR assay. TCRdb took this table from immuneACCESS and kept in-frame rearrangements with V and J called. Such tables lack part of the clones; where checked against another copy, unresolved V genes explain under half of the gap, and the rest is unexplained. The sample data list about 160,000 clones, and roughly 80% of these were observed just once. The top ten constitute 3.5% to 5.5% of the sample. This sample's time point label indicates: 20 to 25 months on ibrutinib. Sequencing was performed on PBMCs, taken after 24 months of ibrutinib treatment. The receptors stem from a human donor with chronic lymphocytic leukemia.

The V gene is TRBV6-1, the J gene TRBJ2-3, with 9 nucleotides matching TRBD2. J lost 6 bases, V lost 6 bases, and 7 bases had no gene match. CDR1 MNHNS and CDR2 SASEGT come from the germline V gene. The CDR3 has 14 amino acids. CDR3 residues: CASRRASGTDTQYF. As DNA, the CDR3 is TGTGCCAGCAGGCGTGCTAGCGGGACTGATACGCAGTATTTT.

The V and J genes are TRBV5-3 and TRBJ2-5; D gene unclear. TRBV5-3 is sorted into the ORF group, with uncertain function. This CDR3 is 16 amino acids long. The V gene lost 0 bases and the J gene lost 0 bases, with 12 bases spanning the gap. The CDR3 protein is CARSLAFIANQETQYF. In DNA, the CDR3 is TGTGCCAGAAGCTTGGCTTTTATTGCCAACCAAGAGACCCAGTACTTC.

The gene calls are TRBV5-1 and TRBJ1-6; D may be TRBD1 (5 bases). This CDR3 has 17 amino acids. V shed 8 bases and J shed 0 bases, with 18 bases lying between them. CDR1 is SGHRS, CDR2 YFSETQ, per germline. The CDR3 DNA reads TGCGCCAGTTCCTTATACGGGGGGAGCTCCTATAATTCACCCCTCCACTTT. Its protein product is CASSLYGGSSYNSPLHF.

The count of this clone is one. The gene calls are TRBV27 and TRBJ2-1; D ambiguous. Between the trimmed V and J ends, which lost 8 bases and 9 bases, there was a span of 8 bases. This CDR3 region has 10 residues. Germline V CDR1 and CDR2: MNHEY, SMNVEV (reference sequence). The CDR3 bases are TGTGCCAGCGGAATCGGTGAGCAGTTCTTC. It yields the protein CASGIGEQFF.

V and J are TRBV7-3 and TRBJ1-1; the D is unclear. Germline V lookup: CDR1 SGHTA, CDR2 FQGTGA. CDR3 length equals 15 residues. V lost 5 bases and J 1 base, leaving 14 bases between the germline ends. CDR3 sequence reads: CASSPVETGNTEAFF. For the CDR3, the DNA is TGTGCCAGCAGCCCAGTAGAAACGGGGAACACTGAAGCTTTCTTT.

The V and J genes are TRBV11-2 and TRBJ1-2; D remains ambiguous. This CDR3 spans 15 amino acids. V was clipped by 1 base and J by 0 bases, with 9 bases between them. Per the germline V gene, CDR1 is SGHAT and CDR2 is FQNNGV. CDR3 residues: CASSLGPTSNYGYTF. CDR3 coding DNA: TGTGCCAGCAGCTTAGGACCCACGTCTAACTATGGCTACACCTTC. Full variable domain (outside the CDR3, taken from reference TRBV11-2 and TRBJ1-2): EAGVAQSPRYKIIEKRQSVAFWCNPISGHATLYWYQQILGQGPKLLIQFQNNGVVDDSQLPKDRFSAERLKGVDSTLKIQPAKLEDSAVYLCASSLGPTSNYGYTFGSGTRLTVV.

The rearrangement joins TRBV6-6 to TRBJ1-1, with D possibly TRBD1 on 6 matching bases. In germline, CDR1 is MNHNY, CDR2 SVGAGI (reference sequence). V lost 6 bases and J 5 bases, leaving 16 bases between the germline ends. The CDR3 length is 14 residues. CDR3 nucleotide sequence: TGTGCCAGCAGGCCCGGGCCGAGGGGGACTGAAGCTTTCTTT. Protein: CASRPGPRGTEAFF.

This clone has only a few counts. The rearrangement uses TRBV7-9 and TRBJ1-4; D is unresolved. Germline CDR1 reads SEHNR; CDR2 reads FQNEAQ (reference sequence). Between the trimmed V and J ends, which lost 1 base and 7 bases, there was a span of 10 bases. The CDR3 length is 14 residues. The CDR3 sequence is CASSLELGIEKLFF. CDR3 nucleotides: TGTGCCAGCAGCTTAGAGTTGGGGATTGAAAAACTGTTTTTT.

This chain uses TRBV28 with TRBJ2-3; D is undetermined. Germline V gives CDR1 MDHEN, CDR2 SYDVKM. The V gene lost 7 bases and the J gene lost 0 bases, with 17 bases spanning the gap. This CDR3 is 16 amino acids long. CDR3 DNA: TGTGCCAGCAATTTCCAAAGGGTTACTAGCACAGATACGCAGTATTTT. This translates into CASNFQRVTSTDTQYF. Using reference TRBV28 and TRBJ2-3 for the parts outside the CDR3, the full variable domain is DVKVTQSSRYLVKRTGEKVFLECVQDMDHENMFWYRQDPGLGLRLIYFSYDVKMKEKGDIPEGYSVSREKKERFSLILESASTNQTSMYLCASNFQRVTSTDTQYFGPGTRLTVL.

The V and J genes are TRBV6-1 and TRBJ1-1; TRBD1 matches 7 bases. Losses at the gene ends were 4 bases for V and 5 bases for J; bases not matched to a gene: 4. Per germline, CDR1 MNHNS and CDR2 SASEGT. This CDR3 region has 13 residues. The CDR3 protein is CASSVTGQTEAFF. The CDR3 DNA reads TGTGCCAGCAGTGTGACAGGGCAAACTGAAGCTTTCTTT.

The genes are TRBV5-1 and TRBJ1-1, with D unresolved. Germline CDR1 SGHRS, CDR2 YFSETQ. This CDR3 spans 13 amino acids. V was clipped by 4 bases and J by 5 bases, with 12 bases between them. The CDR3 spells CASSLEVGTEAFF. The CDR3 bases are TGCGCCAGCAGCCTGGAGGTCGGGACTGAAGCTTTCTTT.

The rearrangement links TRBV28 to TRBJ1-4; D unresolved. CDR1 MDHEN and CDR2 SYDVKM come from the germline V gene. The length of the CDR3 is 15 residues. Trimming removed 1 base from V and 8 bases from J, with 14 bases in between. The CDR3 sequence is CASSLFVGTREKLFF. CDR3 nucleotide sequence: TGTGCCAGCAGTTTATTCGTCGGAACGAGGGAAAAACTGTTTTTT.

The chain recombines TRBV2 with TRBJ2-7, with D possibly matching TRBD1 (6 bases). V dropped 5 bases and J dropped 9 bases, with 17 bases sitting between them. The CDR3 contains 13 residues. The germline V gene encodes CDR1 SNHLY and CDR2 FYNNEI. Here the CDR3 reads CASSSGALSGQYF. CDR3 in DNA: TGTGCCAGCAGTTCAGGGGCCCTATCGGGGCAGTACTTC.

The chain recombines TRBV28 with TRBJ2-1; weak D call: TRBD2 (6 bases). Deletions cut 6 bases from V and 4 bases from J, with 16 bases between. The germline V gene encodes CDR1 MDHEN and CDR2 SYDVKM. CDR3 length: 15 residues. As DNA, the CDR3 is TGTGCCAGCAGCACCCGGGGACTGGCATACAATGAGCAGTTCTTC. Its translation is CASSTRGLAYNEQFF.

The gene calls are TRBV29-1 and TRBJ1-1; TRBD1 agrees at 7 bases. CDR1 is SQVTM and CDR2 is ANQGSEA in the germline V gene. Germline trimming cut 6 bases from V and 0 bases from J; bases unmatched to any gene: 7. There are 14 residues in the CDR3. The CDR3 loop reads CSVRSGTVNTEAFF. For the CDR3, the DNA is TGCAGCGTCCGCTCCGGGACAGTGAACACTGAAGCTTTCTTT. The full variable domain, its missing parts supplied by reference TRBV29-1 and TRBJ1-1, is SAVISQKPSRDICQRGTSLTIQCQVDSQVTMMFWYRQQPGQSLTLIATANQGSEATYESGFVIDKFPISRPNLTFSTLTVSNMSPEDSSIYLCSVRSGTVNTEAFFGQGTRLTVV.

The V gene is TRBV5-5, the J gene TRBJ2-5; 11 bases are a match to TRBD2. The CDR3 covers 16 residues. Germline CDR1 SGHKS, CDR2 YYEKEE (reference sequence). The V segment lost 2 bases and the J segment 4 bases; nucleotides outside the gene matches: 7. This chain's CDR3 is CASSLELAGGRETQYF. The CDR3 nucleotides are TGTGCCAGCAGCTTAGAGCTAGCGGGGGGCCGAGAGACCCAGTACTTC.

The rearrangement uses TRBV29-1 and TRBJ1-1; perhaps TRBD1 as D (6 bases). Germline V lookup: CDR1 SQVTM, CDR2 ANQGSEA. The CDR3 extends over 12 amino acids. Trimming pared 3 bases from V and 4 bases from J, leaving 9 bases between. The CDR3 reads CSVDGGPTEAFF. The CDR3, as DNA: TGCAGCGTTGACGGGGGGCCCACTGAAGCTTTCTTT.

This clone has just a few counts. The CDR3 coding sequence is TGTGCCAGCAGCCTCTCCCCTTATGGGACTGAAGCTTTCTTT. Its protein is CASSLSPYGTEAFF. The chain is built from TRBV7-2 and TRBJ1-1; D is unresolved. The CDR3 covers 14 residues. CDR1 and CDR2 (germline): SGHTA, FQGNSA. V was shortened by 5 bases and J by 5 bases, with 15 bases between the two germline ends. Combining the CDR3 with reference TRBV7-2 and TRBJ1-1 gives the whole variable domain GAGVSQSPSNKVTEKGKDVELRCDPISGHTALYWYRQSLGQGLEFLIYFQGNSAPDKSGLPSDRFSAERTGGSVSTLTIQRTQQEDSAVYLCASSLSPYGTEAFFGQGTRLTVV.

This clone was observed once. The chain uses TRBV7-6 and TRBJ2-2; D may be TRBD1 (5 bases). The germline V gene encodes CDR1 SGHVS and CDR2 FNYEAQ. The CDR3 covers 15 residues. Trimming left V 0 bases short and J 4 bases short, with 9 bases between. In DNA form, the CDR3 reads TGTGCCAGCAGCTTAGCGGCAGGGCCCACCGGGGAGCTGTTTTTT. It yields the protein CASSLAAGPTGELFF.

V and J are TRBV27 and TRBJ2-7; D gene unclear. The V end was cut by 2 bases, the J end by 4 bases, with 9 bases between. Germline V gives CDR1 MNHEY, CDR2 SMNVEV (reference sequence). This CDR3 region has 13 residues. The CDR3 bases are TGTGCCAGCAGTTTAAAACACCTTTACGAGCAGTACTTC. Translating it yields CASSLKHLYEQYF.

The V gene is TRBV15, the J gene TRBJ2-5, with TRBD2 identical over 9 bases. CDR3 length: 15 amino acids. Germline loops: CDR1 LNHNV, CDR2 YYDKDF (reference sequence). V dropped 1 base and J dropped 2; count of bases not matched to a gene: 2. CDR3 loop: CATSRGLAEQETQYF. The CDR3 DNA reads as TGTGCCACCAGCAGAGGACTAGCGGAACAAGAGACCCAGTACTTC.

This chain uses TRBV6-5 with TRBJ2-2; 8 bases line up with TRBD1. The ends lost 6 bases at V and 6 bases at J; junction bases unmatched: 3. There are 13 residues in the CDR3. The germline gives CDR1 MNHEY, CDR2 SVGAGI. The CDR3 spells CASSPQGAGELFF. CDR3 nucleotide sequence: TGTGCCAGCAGCCCACAGGGGGCCGGGGAGCTGTTTTTT.

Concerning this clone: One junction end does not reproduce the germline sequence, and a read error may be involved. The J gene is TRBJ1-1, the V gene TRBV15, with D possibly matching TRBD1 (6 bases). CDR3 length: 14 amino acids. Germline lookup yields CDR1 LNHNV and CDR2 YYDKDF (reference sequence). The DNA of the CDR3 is TGTGCCACCAGCGGAGAGACAGGAGGGACTGAAGCTTTCTTT. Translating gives CATSGETGGTEAFF.

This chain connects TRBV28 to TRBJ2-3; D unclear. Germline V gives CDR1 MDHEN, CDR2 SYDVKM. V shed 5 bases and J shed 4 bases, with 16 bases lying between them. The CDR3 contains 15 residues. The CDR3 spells CASSTTVGVADTQYF. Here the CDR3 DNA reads TGTGCCAGCAGTACCACGGTTGGGGTAGCAGATACGCAGTATTTT. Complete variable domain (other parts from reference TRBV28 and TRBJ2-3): DVKVTQSSRYLVKRTGEKVFLECVQDMDHENMFWYRQDPGLGLRLIYFSYDVKMKEKGDIPEGYSVSREKKERFSLILESASTNQTSMYLCASSTTVGVADTQYFGPGTRLTVL.

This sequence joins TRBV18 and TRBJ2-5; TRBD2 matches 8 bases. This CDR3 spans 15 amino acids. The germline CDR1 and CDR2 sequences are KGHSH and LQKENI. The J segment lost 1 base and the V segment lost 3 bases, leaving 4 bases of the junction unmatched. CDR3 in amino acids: CASSPRGGSQETQYF. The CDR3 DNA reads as TGTGCCAGCTCACCTCGGGGGGGAAGCCAAGAGACCCAGTACTTC.